This T cell receptor (beta chain) emerged from a study of blood T cells in healthy people across ages. The table lists this clonotype with a few counts. What it recognizes is unknown. PCR was performed a second time for 7 to 11 cycles using a sample-barcoded 5' primer and a J-beta primer mix. One entry per CDR3 protein results from TCRdb running MiXCR on the 5' RACE reads. The sample records 1.5 million or so distinct CDR3 sequences, 42% being singletons. V was clipped by 5 bases and J by 3 bases, with 14 bases between them. CDR1 is SEHNR and CDR2 is FQNEAQ in the germline V gene (reference sequence). This CDR3 comprises 14 residues. General study findings and limits: Estimated diversity, derived from one million T cells, was regarded as an underestimate. The study lacked donor CMV status, which possibly confounded expanded clonotype changes.

This clonotype was obtained from a woman aged 18-29 years in good health. The source material was blood. This chain uses TRBV7-9 with TRBJ2-7, with D perhaps being TRBD1 or TRBD2 (5 bases each). CDR3 in DNA: TGTGCCAGCAGCCACGCCAGGGAGTACTACGAGCAGTACTTC. As protein: CASSHAREYYEQYF. Filled out from reference TRBV7-9 and TRBJ2-7, the complete variable domain reads DTGVSQNPRHKITKRGQNVTFRCDPISEHNRLYWYRQTLGQGPEFLTYFQNEAQLEKSRLLSDRFSAERPKGSFSTLEIQRTEQGDSAMYLCASSHAREYYEQYFGPGTRLTVT.